The clone carrying this T cell receptor beta chain was seen many times. The CDR3 loop spans 14 amino acids. Trimming removed 5 bases at V and 0 bases at J, with 9 bases between. The data stem from a study of molecular identifiers for immune sequencing clone quantification. TCRdb independently ran MiXCR on the PCR reads; one entry per CDR3 protein. The table includes about 60,000 distinct CDR3 sequences, 19% detected once. This receptor was taken from a human donor in good health. Some libraries in this study had Jurkat cell RNA spiked in. The rearrangement links TRBV12-3 or TRBV12-4 to TRBJ2-3; weak D call: TRBD2 (6 bases). The sequencing input was naive CD8+ T cells from blood, with Jurkat cell RNA spiked in. The subset here: FACS-sorted CD8+CD4-CCR7+CD45RA+ naive T cells. CDR3 sequence reads: CASSLLASTDTQYF. As DNA, the CDR3 is TGTGCCAGCAGTCTCCTAGCGAGCACAGATACGCAGTATTTT.